A single sample gave rise to the 30 T cell receptor beta chains below, sequenced in a study of CD8+CD57+ T cells in acquired aplastic anemia. It was genomic DNA that served as the template for profiling TCR beta VDJ and CDR3. MiXCR was run by TCRdb on the reads, yielding one entry per CDR3 protein. This table holds about 180,000 distinct CDR3 sequences, 50% to 65% found once. The authors sequenced patients whose flow cytometry had shown CD8+CD57+ cell expansion. Sequenced input: sorted CD4+, CD8+, or CD8+CD57+ T cells (not recorded which) from PBMCs. Source of these receptors: a human donor with aplastic anemia.

This clonotype was seen at least ten times. V usage is TRBV7-2 and J usage is TRBJ2-1; the D gene could be TRBD1 or TRBD2 (5 bases each). The CDR3 runs to 14 residues. V shed 5 bases and J shed 7 bases, with 15 bases lying between them. Per germline, CDR1 SGHTA and CDR2 FQGNSA. The DNA for the CDR3 is TGTGCCAGCAGCGCCAGGGAGTGGAGGAATGAGCAGTTCTTC. Protein: CASSAREWRNEQFF.

The chain uses TRBV19 and TRBJ2-7; D is possibly TRBD1 or TRBD2 (6 bases each). CDR1 and CDR2 (germline): LNHDA, SQIVND (reference sequence). The CDR3 is 12 residues long. Trimming shortened V by 0 bases and J by 9 bases, and 9 bases separated the two germline ends. CDR3 loop: CASSIDGGRQYF. The CDR3 DNA reads TGTGCCAGTAGTATAGACGGGGGCCGGCAGTACTTC. The whole variable domain, filled in from reference TRBV19 and TRBJ2-7, reads DGGITQSPKYLFRKEGQNVTLSCEQNLNHDAMYWYRQDPGQGLRLIYYSQIVNDFQKGDIAEGYSVSREKKESFPLTVTSAQKNPTAFYLCASSIDGGRQYFGPGTRLTVT.

The chain links TRBV7-3 to TRBJ1-1; 7 bases agree with TRBD1. After removal of 6 bases from V and 5 bases from J, the junction contained 3 bases not matched to a gene. Per germline, CDR1 SGHTA and CDR2 FQGTGA. This CDR3 contains 12 residues. The DNA of the CDR3 is TGTGCCAGCAGACCACAGGGGACTGAAGCTTTCTTT. Amino acid sequence: CASRPQGTEAFF.

This clonotype was seen ten or more times. The chain combines TRBV12-3 or TRBV12-4 with TRBJ1-2, with D unresolved. The CDR3 spans 17 residues. V was clipped by 2 bases and J by 4 bases, with 20 bases between them. CDR3 in amino acids: CASSLLDPPIEFYGYTF. The CDR3, as DNA: TGTGCCAGCAGTTTACTGGACCCCCCTATCGAGTTCTATGGCTACACCTTC.

The rearrangement links TRBV20-1 to TRBJ2-2; 8 bases match TRBD1. The CDR3 is 13 amino acids. Trimming took 5 bases from V and 6 from J; bases not matched to a gene: 5. Germline V gives CDR1 DFQATT, CDR2 SNEGSKA (reference sequence). The CDR3 sequence is CSASDRGAGELFF. In DNA form, the CDR3 reads TGCAGTGCTTCCGACAGGGGAGCCGGGGAGCTGTTTTTT.

This clonotype was observed a handful of times. The chain has TRBV7-9 and TRBJ2-5; D is unresolved. V was shortened by 1 base and J by 4 bases, with 4 bases between the two germline ends. This CDR3 is 12 amino acids long. Looked up from germline, CDR1 is SEHNR and CDR2 is FQNEAQ (reference sequence). The CDR3 sequence is CASSLGPETQYF. Written as DNA, the CDR3 is TGTGCCAGCAGCTTAGGCCCAGAGACCCAGTACTTC.

The gene calls are TRBV7-8 and TRBJ2-1; D unresolved. Germline V CDR1 and CDR2: SGHVS, FQNEAQ. V was shortened by 9 bases and J by 4 bases, with 7 bases between the two germline ends. This CDR3 comprises 11 residues. CDR3 in amino acids: CASIKYNEQFF. For the CDR3, the DNA is TGTGCCAGTATAAAATACAATGAGCAGTTCTTC.

This chain uses TRBV7-9 with TRBJ1-6, with unresolved D. CDR1 is SEHNR, CDR2 FQNEAQ, per germline (reference sequence). The CDR3 runs to 13 residues. Trimming took off 5 bases at V and 4 bases at J, with 6 bases between the two ends. The DNA of the CDR3 is TGTGCCAGCAGCGCCCAATATAATTCACCCCTCCACTTT. Translation gives CASSAQYNSPLHF.

The chain is built from TRBV12-3 or TRBV12-4 and TRBJ1-1; 8 nucleotides align to TRBD1. The V gene end was trimmed by 6 bases and the J gene end by 2 bases; junction bases not matched to a gene: 11. This CDR3 has 16 residues. In DNA form, the CDR3 reads TGTGCCAGCAGACCACAGGGGGGACTGTCAAACACTGAAGCTTTCTTT. The encoded protein is CASRPQGGLSNTEAFF.

This clonotype was seen only once. The chain carries TRBV19 and TRBJ1-2, with D hard to call. The CDR3 sequence is 12 residues long. Trimming took 1 base from V and 8 from J, leaving 8 bases between them. The germline V gene encodes CDR1 LNHDA and CDR2 SQIVND (reference sequence). CDR3 region: CASSIGWSGYTF. CDR3 DNA sequence: TGTGCCAGTAGTATAGGATGGTCCGGCTACACCTTC.

This clonotype has only a few counts. The chain combines TRBV10-1 with TRBJ1-2; D unclear. The CDR3 loop spans 13 amino acids. Germline V gene lookup returns CDR1 WNHNN and CDR2 SYGVQD (reference sequence). The V end was cut by 2 bases, the J end by 0 bases, with 4 bases between. CDR3 loop: CASSERPNYGYTF. DNA of the CDR3: TGCGCCAGCAGTGAGCGACCTAACTATGGCTACACCTTC.

This clonotype has a single count. An end of the junction does not agree with germline; a read error may underlie this. The chain is built from TRBV7-9 and TRBJ1-5; D ambiguous. This CDR3 contains 15 residues. From germline, CDR1 is SEHNR and CDR2 FQNEAQ (reference sequence). The CDR3 spells CARSLDPYRNQPQHF. DNA of the CDR3: TGTGCCAGAAGCTTAGATCCTTATAGAAATCAGCCCCAGCATTTT.

The chain joins TRBV24-1 to TRBJ2-3, with 9 bases that match TRBD2. Germline lookup yields CDR1 KGHDR and CDR2 SFDVKD. The CDR3 is 20 residues long. V lost 1 base to trimming and J lost 2 bases; unmatched junction nucleotides: 15. Written as DNA, the CDR3 is TGTGCCACCAGTGATTTATCGGCGGGGGGGCCGGGACTCAACACAGATACGCAGTATTTT. Amino acid sequence: CATSDLSAGGPGLNTDTQYF.

The chain is built from TRBV20-1 and TRBJ1-2, with a tentative D call TRBD1 (6 bases). The V gene's germline CDR1 is DFQATT and CDR2 SNEGSKA (reference sequence). The CDR3 has 13 amino acids. The V and J ends lost 2 bases and 4 bases respectively, with 11 bases between them. DNA for the CDR3: TGCAGTGCTAGAAAGGGACACGGCTATGGCTACACCTTC. Amino acid sequence: CSARKGHGYGYTF.

This clonotype came up a few times. The chain recombines TRBV29-1 with TRBJ2-5, with 10 bases aligning to TRBD1. This CDR3 spans 12 amino acids. CDR1 is SQVTM and CDR2 is ANQGSEA in the germline V gene. CDR3 DNA: TGCAGAGGGACAGGGGATGGGGAGACCCAGTACTTC. It codes for CRGTGDGETQYF.

Notes on this clonotype: One junction end disagrees with the germline gene, perhaps due to a read error. The chain combines TRBV10-3 with TRBJ2-7; 8 bases line up with TRBD1. Germline V gene lookup returns CDR1 ENHRY and CDR2 SYGVKD. The CDR3 has 14 residues. The CDR3 nucleotides read TGTGCCAGCAGTGAGGACAGGGTAAACGACGAGCAGTACTTC. Its translation: CASSEDRVNDEQYF.

This clonotype was seen just once. CDR3 region: CASRLILDTGELFF. In DNA, the CDR3 is TGTGCCAGCAGACTAATCCTCGACACCGGGGAGCTGTTTTTT. The rearrangement links TRBV7-9 to TRBJ2-2; D is ambiguous. The CDR3 length is 14 residues. The ends were cut back, 6 bases at V and 3 bases at J, with 11 bases in the middle. Per the germline V gene, CDR1 is SEHNR and CDR2 is FQNEAQ (reference sequence).

The chain employs TRBV10-3 and TRBJ2-7; unclear D gene. The germline gives CDR1 ENHRY, CDR2 SYGVKD. The CDR3 sequence is 14 residues long. The V end lost 6 bases, the J end lost 0 bases, and 12 bases lay between the germline ends. CDR3 protein: CAISPRLASYEQYF. DNA for the CDR3: TGTGCCATCAGCCCCCGTTTAGCCTCCTACGAGCAGTACTTC.

J is TRBJ2-7 and V is TRBV10-3, with 13 positions matching TRBD2. This CDR3 spans 16 amino acids. V lost 2 bases, J lost 2 bases, and 3 bases stayed unmatched. From germline, CDR1 is ENHRY and CDR2 SYGVKD. The CDR3 DNA reads as TGTGCCATCAGTGAGACGGGGACTAGCGGGGCCTACGAGCAGTACTTC. Its translation: CAISETGTSGAYEQYF.

CDR3 sequence (DNA): TGCGCCAGCAGCCAAAACGGGGATTCACCCCTCCACTTT. It encodes CASSQNGDSPLHF. The rearrangement joins TRBV4-3 to TRBJ1-6; D unresolved. Germline loops: CDR1 LGHNA, CDR2 YSLEER. Trimming shortened V by 2 bases and J by 8 bases, and 7 bases separated the two germline ends. The CDR3 contains 13 residues.

This clonotype was seen a handful of times. CDR3 in DNA: TGCAGTGCTAAAGGATCGGCTTCACCCCTCCACTTT. It encodes CSAKGSASPLHF. The chain combines TRBV20-1 with TRBJ1-6, with no clear D. CDR1 is DFQATT, CDR2 SNEGSKA, per germline (reference sequence). Trimming removed 4 bases at V and 9 bases at J, with 10 bases between. The CDR3 covers 12 residues.

This clonotype was found many times. This chain links TRBV19 with TRBJ1-5; tentatively, D is TRBD1 (6 bases). The CDR3 has 15 residues. Trimming pared 6 bases from V and 0 bases from J, leaving 12 bases between. The germline CDR1 and CDR2 sequences are LNHDA and SQIVND (reference sequence). CDR3 nucleotides: TGTGCCAGTAGCACGACAGGTGGTAGCAATCAGCCCCAGCATTTT. Translating it yields CASSTTGGSNQPQHF.

In its sample, this clonotype was seen once. The rearrangement links TRBV6-1 to TRBJ2-7; 7 bases are shared with TRBD1. The V gene's germline CDR1 is MNHNS and CDR2 SASEGT. This CDR3 spans 15 amino acids. V shed 1 base and J 3 bases; nucleotides not matched to a gene: 6. The CDR3 DNA sequence: TGTGCCAGCAGTGAAGTTAGGACAGGACGCTACGAGCAGTACTTC. Its translation: CASSEVRTGRYEQYF.

This clonotype was counted between two and nine times. The conserved final phenylalanine or tryptophan is absent from the CDR3, which likely points to a read error. The DNA is omitted, as the CDR3 cannot be located on it reliably, and the CDR3 follows TCRdb's listing. The rearrangement links TRBV6-1 to TRBJ2-7. Both ends counted, the CDR3 spans 8 residues. Germline V CDR1 and CDR2: MNHNS, SASEGT. CDR3 protein: CASSELKG.

This sequence joins TRBV20-1 and TRBJ1-1, with a tentative D call TRBD1 (6 bases). CDR3 length equals 15 residues. With 3 bases removed from V and 4 bases from J, the gap between germline ends came to 18 bases. The germline gives CDR1 DFQATT, CDR2 SNEGSKA (reference sequence). In DNA, the CDR3 is TGCAGTGCTAGGACAGGTGATGGGGGAGGCACTGAAGCTTTCTTT. Its protein product is CSARTGDGGGTEAFF.

The sample holds many counts of this clonotype. The V and J genes are TRBV20-1 and TRBJ1-1; D remains ambiguous. The CDR3 spans 14 residues. V gave up 3 bases and J gave up 1 base, with 12 bases separating them. Germline V gives CDR1 DFQATT, CDR2 SNEGSKA (reference sequence). CDR3 residues: CSASTGPSNTEAFF. The CDR3 DNA reads as TGCAGTGCTAGTACCGGGCCCTCGAACACTGAAGCTTTCTTT.

The V gene is TRBV7-3, the J gene TRBJ2-2, with D possibly being TRBD2 (6 bases). This CDR3 region has 16 residues. Trimming shortened V by 5 bases and J by 1 base, and 14 bases separated the two germline ends. The V gene's germline CDR1 is SGHTA and CDR2 FQGTGA. CDR3 in amino acids: CASSIGGWRNTGELFF. The CDR3 DNA sequence: TGTGCCAGCAGCATCGGGGGATGGCGGAACACCGGGGAGCTGTTTTTT.

CDR3 DNA: TGTGCCAGCAGCCCAGGGGGGCAGAGAGATACGCAGTATTTT. Encoded protein: CASSPGGQRDTQYF. This chain uses TRBV4-2 with TRBJ2-3; TRBD1 is a possible D gene (7 bases). Germline assignment: CDR1 LGHNA and CDR2 YNFKEQ. Trimming stripped 4 bases from V and 5 bases from J, with 13 bases between. This CDR3 contains 14 residues.

The V gene is TRBV4-3, the J gene TRBJ1-3, with D unresolved. The CDR3 covers 17 residues. V was clipped by 1 base and J by 0 bases, with 13 bases between them. Germline V gene sequence: CDR1 LGHNA, CDR2 YSLEER. The CDR3 here is CASSQVLDFTSGNTIYF. Written as DNA, the CDR3 is TGCGCCAGCAGCCAAGTACTAGACTTTACCTCTGGAAACACCATATATTTT.

This sequence joins TRBV7-8 and TRBJ1-2; TRBD1 might be the D (5 bases). The germline V and J ends were trimmed by 0 bases and 3 bases, with 14 bases remaining between them. The germline V gene has CDR1 SGHVS and CDR2 FQNEAQ. The CDR3 totals 16 residues. CDR3: CASSLADGRAYYGYTF. The CDR3 DNA reads as TGTGCCAGCAGCTTAGCGGATGGCAGGGCCTACTATGGCTACACCTTC.